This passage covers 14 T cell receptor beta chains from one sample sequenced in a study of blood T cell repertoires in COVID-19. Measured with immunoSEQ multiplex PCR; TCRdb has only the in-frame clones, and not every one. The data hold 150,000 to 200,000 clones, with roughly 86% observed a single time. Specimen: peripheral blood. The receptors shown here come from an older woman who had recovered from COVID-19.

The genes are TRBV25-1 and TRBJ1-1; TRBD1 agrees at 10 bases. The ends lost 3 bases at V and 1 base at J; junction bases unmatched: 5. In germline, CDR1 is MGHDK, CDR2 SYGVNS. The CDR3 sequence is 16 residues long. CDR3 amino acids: CASSDLRQGANTEAFF. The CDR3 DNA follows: TGTGCCAGCAGTGACCTTAGACAGGGGGCGAACACTGAAGCTTTCTTT. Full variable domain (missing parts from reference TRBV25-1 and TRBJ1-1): EADIYQTPRYLVIGTGKKITLECSQTMGHDKMYWYQQDPGMELHLIHYSYGVNSTEKGDLSSESTVSRIRTEHFPLTLESARPSHTSQYLCASSDLRQGANTEAFFGQGTRLTVV.

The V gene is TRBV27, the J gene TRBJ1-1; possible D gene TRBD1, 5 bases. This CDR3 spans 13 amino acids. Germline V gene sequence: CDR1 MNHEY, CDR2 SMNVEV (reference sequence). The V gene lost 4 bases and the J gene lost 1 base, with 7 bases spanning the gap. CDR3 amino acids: CASSSTENTEAFF. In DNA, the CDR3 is TGTGCCAGCAGTTCGACAGAGAACACTGAAGCTTTCTTT.

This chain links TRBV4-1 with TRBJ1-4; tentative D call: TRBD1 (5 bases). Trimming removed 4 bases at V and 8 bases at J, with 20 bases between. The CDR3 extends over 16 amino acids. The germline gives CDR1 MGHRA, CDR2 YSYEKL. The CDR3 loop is CASSLLPGSPGEKLFF. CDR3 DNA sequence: TGCGCCAGCAGCCTCTTGCCGGGCTCTCCAGGGGAAAAACTGTTTTTT.

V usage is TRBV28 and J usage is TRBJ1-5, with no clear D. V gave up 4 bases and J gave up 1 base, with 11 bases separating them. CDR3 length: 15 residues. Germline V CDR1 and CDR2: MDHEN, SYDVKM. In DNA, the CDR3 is TGTGCCAGCAGTTCACCGCCAGGAAGCAATCAGCCCCAGCATTTT. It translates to CASSSPPGSNQPQHF.

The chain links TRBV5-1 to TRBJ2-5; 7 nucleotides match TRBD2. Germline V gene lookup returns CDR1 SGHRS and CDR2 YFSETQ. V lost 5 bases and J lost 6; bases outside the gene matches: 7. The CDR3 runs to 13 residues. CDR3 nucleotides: TGCGCCAGCAGTCCTTTGACTAGCCAGACCCAGTACTTC. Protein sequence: CASSPLTSQTQYF.

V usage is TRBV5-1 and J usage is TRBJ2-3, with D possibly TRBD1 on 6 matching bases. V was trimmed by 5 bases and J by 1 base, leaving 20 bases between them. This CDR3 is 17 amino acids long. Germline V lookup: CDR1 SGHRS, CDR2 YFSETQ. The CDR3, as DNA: TGCGCCAGCAGTTCTTTGTACCGGGACATAGGCACAGATACGCAGTATTTT. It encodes CASSSLYRDIGTDTQYF.

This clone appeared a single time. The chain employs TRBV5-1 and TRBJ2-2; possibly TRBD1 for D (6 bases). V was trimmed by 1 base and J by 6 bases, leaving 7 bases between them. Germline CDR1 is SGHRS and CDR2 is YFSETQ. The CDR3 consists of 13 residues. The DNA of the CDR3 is TGCGCCAGCAGCTTGACAGGGCCCGGGGAGCTGTTTTTT. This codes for CASSLTGPGELFF.

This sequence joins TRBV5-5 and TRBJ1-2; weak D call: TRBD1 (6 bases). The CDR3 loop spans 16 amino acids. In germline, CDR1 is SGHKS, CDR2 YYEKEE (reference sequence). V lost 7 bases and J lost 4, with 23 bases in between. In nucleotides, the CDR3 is TGTGCCAGCCAGATAGGCGGCGGGGGCGTTGGCTATGGCTACACCTTC. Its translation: CASQIGGGGVGYGYTF.

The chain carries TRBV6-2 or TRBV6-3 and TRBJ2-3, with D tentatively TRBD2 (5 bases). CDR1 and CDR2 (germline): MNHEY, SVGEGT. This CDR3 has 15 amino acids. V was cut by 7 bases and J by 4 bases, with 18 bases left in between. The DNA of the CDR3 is TGTGCCAGCACCCCCGGGATCTTGAGGGCAGATACGCAGTATTTT. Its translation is CASTPGILRADTQYF.

The CDR3 sequence: CAISVEQGAYEQYF. CDR3 sequence (DNA): TGTGCCATCAGTGTAGAGCAGGGTGCCTACGAGCAGTACTTC. This chain links TRBV10-3 with TRBJ2-7; D possibly corresponds to TRBD1 (5 bases). Trimming shortened V by 4 bases and J by 2 bases, and 12 bases separated the two germline ends. Germline V CDR1 and CDR2: ENHRY, SYGVKD. The CDR3 contains 14 residues.

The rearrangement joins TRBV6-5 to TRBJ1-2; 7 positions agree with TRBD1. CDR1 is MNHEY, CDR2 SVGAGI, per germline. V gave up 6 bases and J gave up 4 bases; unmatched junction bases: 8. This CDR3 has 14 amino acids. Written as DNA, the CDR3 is TGTGCCAGCAGGCGACAGGGACTCGTCTATGGCTACACCTTC. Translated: CASRRQGLVYGYTF.

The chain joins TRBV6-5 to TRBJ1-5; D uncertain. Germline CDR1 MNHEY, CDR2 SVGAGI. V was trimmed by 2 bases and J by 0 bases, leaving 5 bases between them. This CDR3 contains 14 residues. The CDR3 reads CASSYQDSNQPQHF. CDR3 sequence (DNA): TGTGCCAGCAGTTACCAGGATAGCAATCAGCCCCAGCATTTT.

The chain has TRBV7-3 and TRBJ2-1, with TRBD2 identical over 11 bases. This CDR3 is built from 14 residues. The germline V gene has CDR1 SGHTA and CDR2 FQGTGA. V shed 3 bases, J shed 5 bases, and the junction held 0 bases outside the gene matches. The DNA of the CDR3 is TGTGCCAGCAGCTTTAGCGGGGGGGACAATGAGCAGTTCTTC. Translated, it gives CASSFSGGDNEQFF.

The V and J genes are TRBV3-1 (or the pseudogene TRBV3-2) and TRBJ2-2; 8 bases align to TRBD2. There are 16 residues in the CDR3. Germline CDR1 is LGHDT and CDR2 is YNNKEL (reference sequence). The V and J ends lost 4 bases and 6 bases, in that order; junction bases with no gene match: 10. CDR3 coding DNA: TGTGCCAGCAGCCCGTGGGGACTAGGAGGCGCCGGGGAGCTGTTTTTT. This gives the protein CASSPWGLGGAGELFF.